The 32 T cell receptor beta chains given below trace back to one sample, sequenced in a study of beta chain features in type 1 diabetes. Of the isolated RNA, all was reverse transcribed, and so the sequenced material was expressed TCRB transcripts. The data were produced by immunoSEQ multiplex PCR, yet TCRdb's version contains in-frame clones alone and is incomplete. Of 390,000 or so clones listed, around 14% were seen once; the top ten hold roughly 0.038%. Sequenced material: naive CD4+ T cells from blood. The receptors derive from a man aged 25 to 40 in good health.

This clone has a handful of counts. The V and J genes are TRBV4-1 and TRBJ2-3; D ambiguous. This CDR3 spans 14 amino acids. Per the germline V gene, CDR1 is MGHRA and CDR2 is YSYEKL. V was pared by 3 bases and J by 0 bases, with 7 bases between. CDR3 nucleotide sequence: TGCGCCAGCAGCCAGGGGTTGAGCACAGATACGCAGTATTTT. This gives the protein CASSQGLSTDTQYF.

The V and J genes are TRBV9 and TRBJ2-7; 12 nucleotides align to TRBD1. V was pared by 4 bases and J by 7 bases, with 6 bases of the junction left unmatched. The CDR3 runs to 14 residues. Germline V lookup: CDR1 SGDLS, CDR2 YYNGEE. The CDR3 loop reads CASSLGQGAREQYF. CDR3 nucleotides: TGTGCCAGCAGCCTGGGACAGGGGGCCAGGGAGCAGTACTTC.

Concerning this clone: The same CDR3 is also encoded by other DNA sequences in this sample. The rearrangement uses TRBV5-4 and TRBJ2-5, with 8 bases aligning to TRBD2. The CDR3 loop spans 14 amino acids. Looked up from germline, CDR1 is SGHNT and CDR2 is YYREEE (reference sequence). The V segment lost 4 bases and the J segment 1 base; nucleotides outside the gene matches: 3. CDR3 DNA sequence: TGTGCCAGCAGCAGCAGCGGGGGCCAAGAGACCCAGTACTTC. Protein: CASSSSGGQETQYF.

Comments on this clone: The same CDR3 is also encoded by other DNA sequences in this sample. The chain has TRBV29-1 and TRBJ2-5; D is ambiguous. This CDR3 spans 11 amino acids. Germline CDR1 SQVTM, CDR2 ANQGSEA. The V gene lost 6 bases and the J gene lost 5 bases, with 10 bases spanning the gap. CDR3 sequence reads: CSVGVAETQYF. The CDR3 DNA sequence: TGCAGCGTGGGTGTTGCTGAGACCCAGTACTTC. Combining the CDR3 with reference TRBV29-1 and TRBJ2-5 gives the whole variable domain SAVISQKPSRDICQRGTSLTIQCQVDSQVTMMFWYRQQPGQSLTLIATANQGSEATYESGFVIDKFPISRPNLTFSTLTVSNMSPEDSSIYLCSVGVAETQYFGPGTRLLVL.

The CDR3: CASSQSRGMEYEQYF. The CDR3 DNA follows: TGTGCCAGCAGCCAATCTCGGGGGATGGAATACGAGCAGTACTTC. The rearrangement links TRBV7-9 to TRBJ2-7; D may be TRBD2 (6 bases). This CDR3 has 15 residues. Germline CDR1 SEHNR, CDR2 FQNEAQ (reference sequence). Trimming left V 5 bases short and J 4 bases short, with 18 bases between.

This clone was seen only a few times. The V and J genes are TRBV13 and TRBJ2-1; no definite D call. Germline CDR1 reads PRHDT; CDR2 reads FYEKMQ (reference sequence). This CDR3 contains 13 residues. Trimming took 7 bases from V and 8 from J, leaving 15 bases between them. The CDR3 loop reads CASNGGDVDEQFF. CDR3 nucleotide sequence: TGTGCCAGCAATGGCGGAGACGTGGATGAGCAGTTCTTC.

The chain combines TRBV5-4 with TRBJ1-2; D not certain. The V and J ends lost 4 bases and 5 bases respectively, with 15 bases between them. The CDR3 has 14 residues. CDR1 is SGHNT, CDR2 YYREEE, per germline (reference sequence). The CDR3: CASSLESSRYGYTF. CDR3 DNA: TGTGCCAGCAGCCTCGAAAGCTCTAGATATGGCTACACCTTC. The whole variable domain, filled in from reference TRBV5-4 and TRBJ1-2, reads ETGVTQSPTHLIKTRGQQVTLRCSSQSGHNTVSWYQQALGQGPQFIFQYYREEENGRGNFPPRFSGLQFPNYSSELNVNALELDDSALYLCASSLESSRYGYTFGSGTRLTVV.

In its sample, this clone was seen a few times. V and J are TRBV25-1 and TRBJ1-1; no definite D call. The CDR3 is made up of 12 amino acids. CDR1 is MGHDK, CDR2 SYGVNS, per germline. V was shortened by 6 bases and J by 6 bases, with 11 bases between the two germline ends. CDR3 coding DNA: TGTGCCAGCAGGGGTTGGGTCGCTGAAGCTTTCTTT. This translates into CASRGWVAEAFF.

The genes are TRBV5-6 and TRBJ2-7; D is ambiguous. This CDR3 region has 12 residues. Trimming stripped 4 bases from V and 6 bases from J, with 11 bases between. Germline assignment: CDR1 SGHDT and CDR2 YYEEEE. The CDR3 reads CASSHVTREQYV. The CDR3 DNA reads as TGTGCCAGCAGCCACGTAACGCGCGAGCAGTACGTC.

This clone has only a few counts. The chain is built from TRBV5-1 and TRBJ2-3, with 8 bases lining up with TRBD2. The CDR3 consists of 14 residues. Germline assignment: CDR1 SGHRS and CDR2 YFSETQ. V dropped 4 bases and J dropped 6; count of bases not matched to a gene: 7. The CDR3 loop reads CASSARTSPDTQYF. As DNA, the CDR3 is TGCGCCAGCAGCGCCCGGACTAGCCCGGATACGCAGTATTTT.

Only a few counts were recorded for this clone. The CDR3 coding sequence is TGTGCCAGCAGAGATGACAGGGGAAATTCACCCCTCCACTTT. Encoded protein: CASRDDRGNSPLHF. This chain connects TRBV2 to TRBJ1-6; 8 bases match TRBD1. Germline CDR1 is SNHLY and CDR2 is FYNNEI. This CDR3 region has 14 residues. The V segment lost 6 bases and the J segment 7 bases; nucleotides outside the gene matches: 5. Together with reference TRBV2 and TRBJ1-6, the CDR3 gives the full variable domain: EPEVTQTPSHQVTQMGQEVILRCVPISNHLYFYWYRQILGQKVEFLVSFYNNEISEKSEIFDDQFSVERPDGSNFTLKIRSTKLEDSAMYFCASRDDRGNSPLHFGNGTRLTVT.

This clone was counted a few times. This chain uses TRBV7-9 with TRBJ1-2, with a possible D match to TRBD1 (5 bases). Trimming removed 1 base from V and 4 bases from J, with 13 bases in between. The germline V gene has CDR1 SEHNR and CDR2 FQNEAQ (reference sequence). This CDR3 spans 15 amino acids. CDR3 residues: CASSLGGVVSYGYTF. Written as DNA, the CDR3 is TGTGCCAGCAGCTTAGGAGGGGTTGTGAGCTATGGCTACACCTTC.

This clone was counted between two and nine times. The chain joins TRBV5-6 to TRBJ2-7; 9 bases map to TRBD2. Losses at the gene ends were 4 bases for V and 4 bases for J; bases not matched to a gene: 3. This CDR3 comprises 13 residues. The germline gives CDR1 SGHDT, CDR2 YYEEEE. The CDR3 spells CASSRAGGYEQYV. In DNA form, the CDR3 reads TGTGCCAGCAGCCGAGCGGGAGGTTACGAGCAGTACGTC.

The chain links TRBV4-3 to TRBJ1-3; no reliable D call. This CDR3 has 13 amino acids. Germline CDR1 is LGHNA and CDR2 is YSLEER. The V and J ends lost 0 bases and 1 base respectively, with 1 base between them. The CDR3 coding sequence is TGCGCCAGCAGCCAAGAATCTGGAAACACCATATATTTT. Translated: CASSQESGNTIYF.

The CDR3 DNA reads as TGTGCCAGTAGCCCGGGACTAGCTACGGATACGCAGTATTTT. Translating gives CASSPGLATDTQYF. This rearrangement joins TRBV19 to TRBJ2-3; 9 bases match TRBD2. Germline V CDR1 and CDR2: LNHDA, SQIVND (reference sequence). V lost 6 bases to trimming and J lost 6 bases; unmatched junction nucleotides: 7. The CDR3 length is 14 residues.

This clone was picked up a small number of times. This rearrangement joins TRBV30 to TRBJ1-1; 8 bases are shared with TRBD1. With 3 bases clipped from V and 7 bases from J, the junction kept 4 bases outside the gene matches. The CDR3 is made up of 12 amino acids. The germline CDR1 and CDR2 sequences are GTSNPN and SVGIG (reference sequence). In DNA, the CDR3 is TGTGCCTGGAGCCCTGGACAGGGTGAAGCTTTCTTT. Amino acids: CAWSPGQGEAFF.

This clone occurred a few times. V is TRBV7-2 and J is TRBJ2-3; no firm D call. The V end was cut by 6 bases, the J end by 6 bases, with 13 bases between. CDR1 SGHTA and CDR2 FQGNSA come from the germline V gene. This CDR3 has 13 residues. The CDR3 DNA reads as TGTGCCAGCAGGCCTAGGTTTGTGGATACGCAGTATTTT. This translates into CASRPRFVDTQYF.

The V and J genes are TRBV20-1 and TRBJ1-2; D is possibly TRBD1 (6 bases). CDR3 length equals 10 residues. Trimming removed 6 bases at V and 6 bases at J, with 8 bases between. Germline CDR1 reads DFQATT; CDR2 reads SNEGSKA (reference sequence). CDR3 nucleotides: TGCAGTGCGTGGACAGATGGCTACACCTTC. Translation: CSAWTDGYTF.

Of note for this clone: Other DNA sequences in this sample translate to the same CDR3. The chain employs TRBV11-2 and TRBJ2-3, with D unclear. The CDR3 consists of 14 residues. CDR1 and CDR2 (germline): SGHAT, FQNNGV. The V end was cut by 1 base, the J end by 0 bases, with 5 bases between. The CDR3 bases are TGTGCCAGCAGCTTAGGGCTTAGCACAGATACGCAGTATTTT. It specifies CASSLGLSTDTQYF.

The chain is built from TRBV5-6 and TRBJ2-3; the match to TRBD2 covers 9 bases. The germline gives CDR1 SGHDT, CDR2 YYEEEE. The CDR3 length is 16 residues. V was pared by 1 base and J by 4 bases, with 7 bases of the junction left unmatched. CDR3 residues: CASSLLRGRGADTQYF. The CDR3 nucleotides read TGTGCCAGCAGCTTGCTGCGCGGGAGGGGGGCAGATACGCAGTATTTT.

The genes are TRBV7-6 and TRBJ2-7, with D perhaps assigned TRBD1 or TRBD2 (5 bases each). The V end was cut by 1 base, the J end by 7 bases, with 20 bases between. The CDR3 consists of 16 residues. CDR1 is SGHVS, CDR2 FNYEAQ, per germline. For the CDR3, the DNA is TGTGCCAGCAGCTTAGAGGGACGGACGGCCACTCGGGAGCAGTACTTC. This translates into CASSLEGRTATREQYF.

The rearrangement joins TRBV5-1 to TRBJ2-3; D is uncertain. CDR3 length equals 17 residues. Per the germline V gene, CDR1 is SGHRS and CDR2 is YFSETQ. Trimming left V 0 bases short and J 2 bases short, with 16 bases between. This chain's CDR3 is CASSLDHAGPNTDTQYF. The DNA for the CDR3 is TGCGCCAGCAGCTTGGACCACGCCGGGCCGAACACAGATACGCAGTATTTT.

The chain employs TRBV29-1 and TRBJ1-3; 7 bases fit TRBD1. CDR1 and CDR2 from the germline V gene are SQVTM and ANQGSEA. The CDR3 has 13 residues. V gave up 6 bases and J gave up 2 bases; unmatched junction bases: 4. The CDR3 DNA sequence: TGCAGCGTGTCTCAGGGGGCTGGAAACACCATATATTTT. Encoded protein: CSVSQGAGNTIYF.

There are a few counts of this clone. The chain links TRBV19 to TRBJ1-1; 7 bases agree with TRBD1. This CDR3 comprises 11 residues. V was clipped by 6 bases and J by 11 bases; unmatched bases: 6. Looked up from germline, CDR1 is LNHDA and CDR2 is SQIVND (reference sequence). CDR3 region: CASSEGQRAFF. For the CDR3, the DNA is TGTGCCAGTAGCGAGGGACAGCGGGCTTTCTTT.

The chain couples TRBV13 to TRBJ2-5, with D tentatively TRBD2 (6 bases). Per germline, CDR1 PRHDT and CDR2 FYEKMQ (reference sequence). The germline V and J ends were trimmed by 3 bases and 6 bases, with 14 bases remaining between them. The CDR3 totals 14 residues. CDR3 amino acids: CASSFYTSTQTQYF. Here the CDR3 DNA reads TGTGCCAGCAGCTTCTATACTAGCACCCAGACCCAGTACTTC.

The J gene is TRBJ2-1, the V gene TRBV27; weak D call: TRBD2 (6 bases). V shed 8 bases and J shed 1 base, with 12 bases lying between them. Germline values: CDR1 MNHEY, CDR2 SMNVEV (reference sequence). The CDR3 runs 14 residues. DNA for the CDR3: TGTGCCAGCTCGAGCGGGTTGTCCTACAATGAGCAGTTCTTC. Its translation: CASSSGLSYNEQFF.

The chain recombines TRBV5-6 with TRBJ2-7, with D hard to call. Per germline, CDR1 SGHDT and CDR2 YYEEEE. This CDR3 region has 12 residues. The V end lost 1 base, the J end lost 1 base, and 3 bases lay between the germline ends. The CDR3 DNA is TGTGCCAGCAGCTTGCAATCCTACGAGCAGTACTTC. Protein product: CASSLQSYEQYF.

CDR3 nucleotide sequence: TGTGCCAGCAGCTTGAGGTCCGGGGAGCTGTTTTTT. Translating it yields CASSLRSGELFF. The rearrangement joins TRBV7-2 to TRBJ2-2; D is undetermined. This CDR3 has 12 amino acids. CDR1 is SGHTA, CDR2 FQGNSA, per germline. Trimming took 3 bases from V and 6 from J, leaving 5 bases between them.

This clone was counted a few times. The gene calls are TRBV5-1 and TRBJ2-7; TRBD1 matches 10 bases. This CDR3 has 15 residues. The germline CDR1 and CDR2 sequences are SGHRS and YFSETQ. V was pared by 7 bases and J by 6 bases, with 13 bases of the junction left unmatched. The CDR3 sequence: CASGGKGQGRIEQYV. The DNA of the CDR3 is TGCGCCAGCGGGGGCAAGGGACAGGGGAGGATCGAGCAGTACGTC.

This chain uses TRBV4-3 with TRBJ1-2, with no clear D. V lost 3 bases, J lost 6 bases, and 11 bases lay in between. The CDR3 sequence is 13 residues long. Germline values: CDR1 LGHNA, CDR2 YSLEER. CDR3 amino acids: CASSQRTDNGYTF. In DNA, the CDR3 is TGCGCCAGCAGCCAGAGGACGGATAATGGCTACACCTTC.

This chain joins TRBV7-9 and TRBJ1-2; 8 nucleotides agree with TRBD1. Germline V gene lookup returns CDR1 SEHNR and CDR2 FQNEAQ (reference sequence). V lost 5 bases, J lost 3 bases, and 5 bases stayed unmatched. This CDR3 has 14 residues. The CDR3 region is CASSMGQVHYGYTF. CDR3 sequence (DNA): TGTGCCAGCAGCATGGGACAGGTCCACTATGGCTACACCTTC. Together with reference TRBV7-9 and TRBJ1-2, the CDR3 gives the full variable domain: DTGVSQNPRHKITKRGQNVTFRCDPISEHNRLYWYRQTLGQGPEFLTYFQNEAQLEKSRLLSDRFSAERPKGSFSTLEIQRTEQGDSAMYLCASSMGQVHYGYTFGSGTRLTVV.

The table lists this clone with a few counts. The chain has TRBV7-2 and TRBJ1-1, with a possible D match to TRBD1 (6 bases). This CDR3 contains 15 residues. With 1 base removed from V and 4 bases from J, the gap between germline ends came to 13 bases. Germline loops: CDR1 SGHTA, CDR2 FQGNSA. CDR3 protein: CASSLEDSWLTEAFF. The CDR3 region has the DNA TGTGCCAGCAGCTTAGAGGACAGTTGGCTCACTGAAGCTTTCTTT.